What follows is one T cell receptor (beta chain) and its context. The antigen is not known. DNA was extracted from unsorted cell suspensions stored frozen. The data stem from a study of immune cell composition in non-small cell lung cancer. Study findings and constraints: Shared sequences between tumour-reactive and dominant in vivo clones were not proven.

Here immunoSEQ multiplex PCR was the method, and the copy in TCRdb shows in-frame clones only, minus some. The table shows about 4,900 clones, with roughly 72% occurring only once. The CDR3 consists of 13 residues. CDR1 is SNHLY and CDR2 is FYNNEI in the germline V gene. V lost 4 bases, J lost 4 bases, and 10 bases lay in between. The sequenced material came from lung tumor tissue. This chain links TRBV2 with TRBJ1-2; D uncertain. The TCR sequence derives from a human donor with non-small cell lung cancer. For the CDR3, the DNA is TGTGCCAGCAGTGTGGAACAGAGCTATGGCTACACCTTC. Its protein is CASSVEQSYGYTF. The complete variable domain, with remaining parts taken from reference TRBV2 and TRBJ1-2, reads EPEVTQTPSHQVTQMGQEVILRCVPISNHLYFYWYRQILGQKVEFLVSFYNNEISEKSEIFDDQFSVERPDGSNFTLKIRSTKLEDSAMYFCASSVEQSYGYTFGSGTRLTVV.